A selection of T cell receptor beta chains follows, all from one sample in a study of a mutant IDH1 vaccine in newly diagnosed glioma. These receptors are not linked to any known antigen. The repertoire was sequenced with immunoSEQ multiplex PCR; TCRdb's copy has only in-frame clones and lacks some. The sample lists around 130,000 clones; 80% were seen once. The sequencing here drew on PBMCs, taken from a glioma patient whose treatment included an IDH1 peptide vaccine. Every receptor here comes from a middle-aged man with glioma. CDR3s include the opening cysteine and the closing phenylalanine or tryptophan. D genes are given only for firm matches. Clone size is shown for a subset of rows, as once, few, many or a class of expanded clone.

TRBJ1-3	NA	TRBV19	NA	CASTHTGGNTIYF	TGTGCCAGTACTCATACAGGGGGAAACACCATATATTTT
TRBJ2-1	few	TRBV2	NA	CASSTSQGEFF	TGTGCCAGCAGCACTAGCCAGGGGGAGTTCTTC
TRBJ1-1	few	TRBV4-3	TRBD1	CASSQTTGFTEAFF	TGCGCCAGCAGCCAAACGACAGGGTTCACTGAAGCTTTCTTT
TRBJ2-6	NA	TRBV5-1	TRBD2	CASRSTSASWSGANVLTF	TGCGCCAGCAGGTCGACTAGCGCCTCTTGGTCTGGGGCCAACGTCCTGACTTTC
TRBJ1-6	once	TRBV7-2	NA	CASSLSSRGDSPLHF	TGTGCCAGCAGCTTAAGTTCCAGGGGAGATTCACCCCTCCACTTT
TRBJ1-5	NA	TRBV7-2	TRBD1	CASSKDRGNQPQHF	TGTGCCAGCAGCAAGGACAGGGGCAATCAGCCCCAGCATTTT
TRBJ1-5	few	TRBV27	NA	CATSLQGNQPQHF	TGTGCCACCTCCTTGCAGGGCAATCAGCCCCAGCATTTT
TRBJ1-4	NA	TRBV6-6	NA	CASSSGWEKLFF	TGTGCCAGCAGTTCTGGGTGGGAAAAACTGTTTTTT
TRBJ2-2	NA	TRBV2	NA	CASSESNLVTGELFF	TGTGCCAGCAGTGAAAGTAATTTGGTTACCGGGGAGCTGTTTTTT
TRBJ2-7	once	TRBV9	TRBD2	CASSVRTRAGEFYEQYF	TGTGCCAGCAGCGTAAGAACCAGGGCGGGGGAATTCTACGAGCAGTACTTC
TRBJ2-2	once	TRBV20-1	NA	CSASIPGELFF	TGCAGTGCTAGCATCCCCGGGGAGCTGTTTTTT
TRBJ1-6	NA	TRBV7-8	NA	CASSLEPTDLRGSPLHF	TGTGCCAGCAGCTTAGAGCCAACCGACCTTAGGGGTTCACCCCTCCACTTT
TRBJ2-7	NA	TRBV4-3	NA	CASSRQRGMSYEQYF	TGCGCCAGCAGCCGACAGAGGGGAATGTCCTACGAGCAGTACTTC
TRBJ1-4	NA	TRBV7-9	TRBD1	CASSARQGAPSTNEKLFF	TGTGCCAGCAGCGCTCGACAGGGGGCTCCTTCAACTAATGAAAAACTGTTTTTT
TRBJ2-7	NA	TRBV27	TRBD1	CASSLYGQAAYEQYF	TGTGCCAGCAGTTTATATGGACAGGCCGCCTACGAGCAGTACTTC
TRBJ1-2	NA	TRBV7-2	TRBD1	CASSLGTTGNGYTF	TGTGCCAGCAGCTTAGGCACGACAGGGAATGGCTACACCTTC
TRBJ1-5	NA	TRBV28	NA	CASRDNSQPQHF	TGTGCCTCAAGGGACAACAGTCAGCCCCAGCATTTT
TRBJ1-1	NA	TRBV12-5	NA	CASGLGGTRGTEAFF	TGTGCTAGTGGTTTGGGGGGAACTAGAGGAACTGAAGCTTTCTTT
TRBJ1-5	NA	TRBV5-8	NA	CASSLGGDSNQPQHF	TGTGCCAGCAGCTTGGGAGGGGATAGCAATCAGCCCCAGCATTTT
TRBJ2-7	once	TRBV28	TRBD1	CASSYPGQGFRYEQYF	TGTGCCAGTTCTTACCCGGGACAGGGGTTTCGGTACGAGCAGTACTTC
TRBJ1-2	NA	TRBV5-8	NA	CASSLEGYGYTF	TGTGCCAGCAGCTTGGAAGGCTATGGCTACACCTTC
TRBJ2-3	NA	TRBV18	TRBD1	CASSPLGQARTDTQYF	TGTGCCAGCTCACCACTGGGACAGGCCCGCACAGATACGCAGTATTTT
TRBJ2-7	NA	TRBV4-3	NA	CASSQEGGRRTTTTYEQHF	TGCGCCAGCAGCCAAGAAGGAGGGCGTAGGACCACCACAACCTACGAGCAGCACTTC
TRBJ2-5	NA	TRBV5-8	NA	CASSDRVWETQYF	TGTGCCAGCAGCGACAGAGTCTGGGAGACCCAGTACTTC
TRBJ2-3	once	TRBV5-1	TRBD1	CASSLVGDRVYTDTQYF	TGCGCCAGCAGCTTGGTGGGGGACAGGGTGTACACAGATACGCAGTATTTT